These T cell receptor beta chains were read from a single sample in a study of T cell responses to AZD1222 COVID-19 vaccine. Sequencing was performed with immunoSEQ multiplex PCR; in TCRdb, only in-frame clones are kept and a portion is missing. The sample lists 140,000 or so clones; 88% were seen once. The sample was peripheral blood, taken 28 days after the second dose of the MenACWY control vaccine. Receptors originate from an adult who received the MenACWY meningococcal vaccine as a control. Both conserved end residues are part of each CDR3. The order of the fields is J gene, V gene, D gene, clone size, CDR3 protein, CDR3 DNA. The D gene is left open where the match is weak. Size is omitted from some rows. Given values are once, few, many or a class for expanded clones.

>TRBJ1-6|TRBV3-1/TRBV3-2|-|once
CASSQGHPGTMDSPLHF
TGTGCCAGCAGCCAAGGGCACCCCGGGACAATGGATTCACCCCTCCACTTT
>TRBJ1-2|TRBV19|TRBD1|-
CASTRDREYGYTF
TGTGCCAGTACCCGGGACAGGGAATATGGCTACACCTTC
>TRBJ2-1|TRBV24-1|-|once
CATSDYLEVQGEQFF
TGTGCCACCAGTGATTATTTGGAGGTTCAAGGTGAGCAGTTCTTC
>TRBJ2-5|TRBV5-1|TRBD1|-
CASSLLRTGGDETQYF
TGCGCCAGCAGCTTGCTCCGGACAGGGGGTGATGAGACCCAGTACTTC
>TRBJ1-4|TRBV11-3|TRBD1|once
CASSYLTGEAEKLFF
TGTGCCAGCAGCTATTTGACAGGGGAGGCTGAAAAACTGTTTTTT
>TRBJ2-7|TRBV28|TRBD1|-
CASRRRTGGGEQYF
TGTGCCAGCAGGCGTCGGACAGGGGGCGGCGAGCAGTACTTC
>TRBJ1-1|TRBV5-1|-|-
CASSLEVGTEAFF
TGCGCCAGCAGCTTGGAGGTGGGGACTGAAGCTTTCTTT
>TRBJ1-6|TRBV7-2|-|once
CASSLVDNSPLHF
TGTGCCAGCAGCTTAGTTGATAATTCACCCCTCCACTTT
>TRBJ2-1|TRBV7-3|TRBD2|-
CASSRLVAGGLNEQFF
TGTGCCAGCAGCCGACTGGTAGCGGGAGGACTCAATGAGCAGTTCTTC
>TRBJ2-3|TRBV24-1|-|-
CATSDSRLTDTQYF
TGTGCCACCAGTGATTCGAGACTCACAGATACGCAGTATTTT
>TRBJ2-3|TRBV6-5|-|-
CASRRVSSTDTQYF
TGTGCCAGCAGGAGGGTGTCCTCCACAGATACGCAGTATTTT
>TRBJ2-2|TRBV5-1|-|-
CASSYDFTGELFF
TGCGCCAGCAGTTATGACTTCACCGGGGAGCTGTTTTTT
>TRBJ1-3|TRBV7-8|-|-
CASSPREVRNTIYF
TGTGCCAGCAGCCCCAGGGAGGTTCGAAACACCATATATTTT
>TRBJ2-7|TRBV7-9|TRBD1|-
CASSPSGTGGPYEQYF
TGTGCCAGCAGCCCAAGCGGGACAGGGGGTCCCTACGAGCAGTACTTC
>TRBJ1-4|TRBV2|TRBD1|few
CASSEQGVKQEKLFF
TGTGCCAGCAGTGAACAGGGGGTGAAACAGGAAAAACTGTTTTTT
>TRBJ1-2|TRBV19|-|few
CASSEGYGYTF
TGTGCCAGTTCCGAGGGCTATGGCTACACCTTC
>TRBJ1-2|TRBV19|-|-
CASSILRYGYTF
TGTGCCAGTAGTATCCTCCGATATGGCTACACCTTC
>TRBJ1-2|TRBV6-4|TRBD1|-
CASQDFDRGGGYTF
TGTGCCAGCCAGGATTTTGACAGGGGAGGCGGCTACACCTTC
>TRBJ2-1|TRBV20-1|-|-
CSEGSNNEQFF
TGCAGTGAGGGCTCCAACAATGAGCAGTTCTTC
>TRBJ2-1|TRBV7-3|TRBD2|-
CASSPRLAGSSNEQFF
TGTGCCAGCAGCCCACGACTAGCGGGAAGCTCCAATGAGCAGTTCTTC
>TRBJ2-1|TRBV28|-|-
CASSFQRAGSDEQFF
TGTGCCAGCAGTTTTCAGCGAGCCGGGAGCGATGAGCAGTTCTTC
>TRBJ2-7|TRBV28|TRBD1|-
CASSTYRGEQYF
TGTGCCAGCAGTACGTACAGGGGCGAGCAGTACTTT
>TRBJ2-1|TRBV2|-|-
CASRRAVGNNEQFF
TGTGCCAGCAGGAGGGCGGTAGGGAATAATGAGCAGTTCTTC
>TRBJ1-5|TRBV28|-|-
CASSQNRAAGHQPQHF
TGTGCCAGCAGCCAAAACCGGGCCGCAGGGCATCAGCCCCAGCATTTT
>TRBJ2-7|TRBV30|-|-
CAWSGPYEQYF
TGTGCCTGGAGTGGACCCTACGAGCAGTACTTC
>TRBJ2-5|TRBV5-4|-|-
CASSQESGGRKTQYF
TGTGCCAGCAGCCAAGAATCCGGGGGGCGGAAGACCCAGTACTTC
>TRBJ1-4|TRBV5-1|TRBD1|once
CASSSTGLGEKLFF
TGCGCCAGCAGCTCGACAGGGTTGGGAGAAAAACTGTTTTTT
>TRBJ1-4|TRBV5-1|TRBD1|-
CASSLTGQGNEKLFF
TGCGCCAGCAGTTTGACCGGACAGGGCAATGAAAAACTGTTTTTT
>TRBJ1-2|TRBV7-2|-|-
CASSLVRSNYGYTF
TGTGCCAGCAGCTTAGTCAGGTCAAACTATGGCTACACCTTC
>TRBJ1-2|TRBV29-1|TRBD1|-
CSVWTGGQRYYGYTF
TGCAGCGTATGGACAGGGGGCCAGCGGTACTATGGCTACACCTTC
>TRBJ2-1|TRBV19|-|once
CASSIGGQRSEFF
TGTGCCAGTAGTATAGGGGGCCAACGGTCGGAGTTCTTC
>TRBJ2-7|TRBV19|TRBD1|-
CASKTGKTYEQYF
TGTGCCAGCAAGACAGGGAAGACCTACGAGCAGTACTTC
>TRBJ1-2|TRBV28|TRBD1|-
CASSLWDRGPGYGYTF
TGTGCCAGCAGTTTATGGGACAGGGGGCCGGGCTATGGCTACACCTTC
>TRBJ2-7|TRBV7-9|-|-
CASSLGGPVYEQYF
TGTGCCAGCAGCTTAGGAGGACCGGTCTACGAGCAGTACTTC
>TRBJ1-6|TRBV6-2/TRBV6-3|-|-
CASSYSRTLNSPLHF
TGTGCCAGCAGTTACTCACGGACCTTGAATTCACCCCTCCACTTT
>TRBJ1-4|TRBV7-7|-|-
CASSLGAGVNEKLFF
TGTGCTAGCAGCTTAGGGGCAGGGGTTAATGAAAAACTGTTTTTT
>TRBJ1-5|TRBV6-2/TRBV6-3|-|-
CASSSRGYNQPQHF
TGTGCCAGCAGTTCCAGGGGTTACAATCAGCCCCAGCATTTT
>TRBJ1-1|TRBV28|TRBD1|-
CASRAGTGAPTEAFF
TGTGCCAGCAGGGCCGGGACAGGGGCGCCAACTGAAGCTTTCTTT
>TRBJ2-3|TRBV4-3|-|-
CASSRHRGEDTQYF
TGCGCCAGCAGCCGCCATAGAGGTGAAGATACGCAGTATTTT
>TRBJ1-1|TRBV9|-|-
CASSTGPSTEAFF
TGTGCCAGCAGCACAGGGCCAAGCACTGAAGCTTTCTTT
>TRBJ2-4|TRBV6-2/TRBV6-3|-|-
CASSDPPLLAKNIQYF
TGTGCCAGCAGCGACCCCCCGCTTCTAGCCAAAAACATTCAGTACTTC
>TRBJ2-5|TRBV2|TRBD1|-
CASRVGQDLWYF
TGTGCCAGCAGAGTCGGACAGGACCTCTGGTACTTC
>TRBJ1-1|TRBV5-8|-|-
CASSWGPNTEAFF
TGTGCCAGCAGCTGGGGACCGAACACTGAAGCTTTCTTT
>TRBJ2-3|TRBV6-5|TRBD1|-
CASTTTGKSTDTQYF
TGTGCCAGCACGACGACAGGGAAAAGCACAGATACGCAGTATTTT
>TRBJ2-5|TRBV7-9|-|few
CASSGRGLGETQYF
TGTGCCAGCAGCGGCAGGGGCCTGGGGGAGACCCAGTACTTC
>TRBJ1-1|TRBV19|-|-
CASSLTGNTEAFF
TGTGCCAGTAGCCTGACAGGGAACACTGAAGCTTTCTTT
>TRBJ2-7|TRBV2|-|-
CASSENKQYEQYF
TGTGCCAGCAGTGAAAACAAGCAATACGAGCAGTACTTC